This is a list of T cell receptor beta chains from one sample in a study of blood T cell repertoires in COVID-19. Profiling relied on immunoSEQ multiplex PCR, and the TCRdb table lists in-frame clones only, not all of them. Here the sample spans 540,000 or so clones, around 90% being singletons. Specimen: peripheral blood. These TCRs come from a woman between 45 and 60 years old with COVID-19, enrolled during active disease. Each CDR3 is given with its conserved first and last residue. The D gene is left open where the match is weak. Only some rows state a clone size, as once, few, many or a class for expanded clones.

clone_size | j_call | v_call | d_call | cdr3_length | cdr3_aa | cdr3_nt
NA | TRBJ2-2 | TRBV4-2 | TRBD1 | 16 | CATAPRIGTGAGELFF | TGTGCCACCGCTCCACGAATCGGGACAGGGGCCGGGGAGCTGTTTTTT
NA | TRBJ1-5 | TRBV4-2 | TRBD1 | 17 | CASSDGTGGSSNQPQHF | TGTGCCAGCAGTGACGGGACAGGGGGATCTAGCAATCAGCCCCAGCATTTT
NA | TRBJ1-5 | TRBV11-2 | TRBD1 | 17 | CASSENSGTGGNQPQHF | TGTGCCAGCAGCGAAAATTCCGGGACAGGGGGCAATCAGCCCCAGCATTTT
NA | TRBJ1-1 | TRBV9 | TRBD1 | 17 | CASSADRGGFSDTEAFF | TGTGCCAGCAGCGCGGACAGGGGAGGTTTTAGTGACACTGAAGCTTTCTTT
NA | TRBJ2-1 | TRBV7-9 | NA | 14 | CASSQITPLTGKFF | TGTGCCAGCAGCCAAATCACCCCGTTAACAGGGAAGTTCTTC
NA | TRBJ2-1 | TRBV24-1 | TRBD1 | 14 | CATKTGAIGNEQFF | TGTGCCACAAAGACAGGGGCCATTGGCAATGAGCAGTTCTTC
NA | TRBJ2-1 | TRBV10-1 | TRBD2 | 15 | CASSASGGSYNEQFF | TGCGCCAGCAGTGCTAGCGGGGGCTCCTACAATGAGCAGTTCTTC
NA | TRBJ1-1 | TRBV7-9 | NA | 13 | CASSLNRDTEAFF | TGTGCCAGCAGCTTAAACAGGGACACTGAAGCTTTCTTT
NA | TRBJ1-6 | TRBV4-2 | NA | 14 | CASSQEVYNSPLHF | TGTGCCAGCAGCCAGGAGGTTTATAATTCACCCCTCCACTTT
NA | TRBJ1-1 | TRBV13 | NA | 13 | CASSPSRDTEAFF | TGTGCCAGCAGCCCATCGAGGGACACTGAAGCTTTCTTT
NA | TRBJ1-5 | TRBV5-4 | NA | 15 | CASSPEPGRGQPQHF | TGTGCCAGCAGCCCCGAGCCAGGGAGGGGCCAGCCCCAGCATTTT
NA | TRBJ1-1 | TRBV7-9 | TRBD1 | 14 | CASSPQGAWTEAFF | TGTGCCAGCAGCCCACAGGGGGCATGGACTGAAGCTTTCTTT
once | TRBJ1-1 | TRBV11-3 | NA | 13 | CASSLSGITEAFF | TGTGCCAGCAGCTTATCGGGGATCACTGAAGCTTTCTTT
NA | TRBJ1-4 | TRBV28 | TRBD1 | 15 | CASTPEGTGREKLFF | TGTGCCAGCACCCCTGAGGGGACAGGACGCGAAAAACTGTTTTTT
NA | TRBJ2-3 | TRBV6-5 | TRBD2 | 15 | CASSPRLADTDTQYF | TGTGCCAGCAGTCCAAGACTAGCGGACACAGATACGCAGTATTTT
NA | TRBJ1-5 | TRBV6-5 | NA | 15 | CASSFTGRGNQPQHF | TGTGCCAGCAGTTTCACAGGACGAGGCAATCAGCCCCAGCATTTT